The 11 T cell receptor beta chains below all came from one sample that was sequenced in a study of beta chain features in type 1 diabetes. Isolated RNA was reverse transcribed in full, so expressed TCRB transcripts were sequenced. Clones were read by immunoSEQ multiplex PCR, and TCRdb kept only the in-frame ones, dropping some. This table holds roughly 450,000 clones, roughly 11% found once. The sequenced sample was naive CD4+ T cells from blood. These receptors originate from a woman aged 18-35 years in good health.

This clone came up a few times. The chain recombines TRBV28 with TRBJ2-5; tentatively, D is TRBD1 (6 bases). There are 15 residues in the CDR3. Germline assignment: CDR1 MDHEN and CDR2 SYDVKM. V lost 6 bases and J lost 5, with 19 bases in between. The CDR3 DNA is TGTGCCAGCAGCAGACCACCAGGGGTTAGGGAGACCCAGTACTTC. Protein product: CASSRPPGVRETQYF.

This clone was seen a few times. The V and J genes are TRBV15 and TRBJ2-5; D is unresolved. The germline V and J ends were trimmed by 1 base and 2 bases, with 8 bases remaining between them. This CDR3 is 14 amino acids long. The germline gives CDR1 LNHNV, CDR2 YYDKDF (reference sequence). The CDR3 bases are TGTGCCACCAGCAGAGGCGTACAACAAGAGACCCAGTACTTC. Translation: CATSRGVQQETQYF. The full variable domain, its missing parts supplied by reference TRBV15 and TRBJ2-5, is DAMVIQNPRYQVTQFGKPVTLSCSQTLNHNVMYWYQQKSSQAPKLLFHYYDKDFNNEADTPDNFQSRRPNTSFCFLDIRSPGLGDTAMYLCATSRGVQQETQYFGPGTRLLVL.

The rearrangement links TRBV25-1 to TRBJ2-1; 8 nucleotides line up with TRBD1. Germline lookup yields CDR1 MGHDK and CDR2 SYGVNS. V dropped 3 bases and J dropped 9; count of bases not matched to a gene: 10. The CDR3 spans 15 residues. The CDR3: CASSEDRVRWSEQFF. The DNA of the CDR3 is TGTGCCAGCAGTGAGGACAGGGTACGATGGAGTGAGCAGTTCTTC.

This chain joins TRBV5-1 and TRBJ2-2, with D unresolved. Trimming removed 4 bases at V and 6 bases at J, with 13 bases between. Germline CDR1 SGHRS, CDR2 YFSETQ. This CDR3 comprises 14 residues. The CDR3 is CASSPSDHAGELFF. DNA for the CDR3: TGCGCCAGCAGCCCTTCCGACCACGCCGGGGAGCTGTTTTTT. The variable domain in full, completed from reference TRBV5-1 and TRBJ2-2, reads KAGVTQTPRYLIKTRGQQVTLSCSPISGHRSVSWYQQTPGQGLQFLFEYFSETQRNKGNFPGRFSGRQFSNSRSEMNVSTLELGDSALYLCASSPSDHAGELFFGEGSRLTVL.

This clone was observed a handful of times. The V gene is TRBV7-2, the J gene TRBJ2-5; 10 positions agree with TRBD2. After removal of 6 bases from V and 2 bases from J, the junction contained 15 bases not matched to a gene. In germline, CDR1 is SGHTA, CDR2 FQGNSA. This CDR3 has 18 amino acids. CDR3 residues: CASREDRTSGLLQETQYF. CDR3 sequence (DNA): TGTGCCAGCAGAGAGGATCGGACTAGCGGTCTATTGCAAGAGACCCAGTACTTC.

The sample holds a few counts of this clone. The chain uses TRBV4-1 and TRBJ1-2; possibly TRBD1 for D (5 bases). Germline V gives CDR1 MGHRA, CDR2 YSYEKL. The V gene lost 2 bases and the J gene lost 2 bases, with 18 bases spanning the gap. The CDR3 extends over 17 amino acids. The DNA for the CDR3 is TGCGCCAGCAGCCAACCCAACGTTGGGGGTAGAAACTATGGCTACACCTTC. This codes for CASSQPNVGGRNYGYTF.

Written as DNA, the CDR3 is TGTGCCAGCAGTTCCGGACAGGGTCAGCCCAAAAACATTCAGTACTTC. Translated: CASSSGQGQPKNIQYF. The genes are TRBV28 and TRBJ2-4; 8 positions agree with TRBD1. V gave up 4 bases and J gave up 2 bases; unmatched junction bases: 7. This CDR3 contains 16 residues. Germline V gene sequence: CDR1 MDHEN, CDR2 SYDVKM.

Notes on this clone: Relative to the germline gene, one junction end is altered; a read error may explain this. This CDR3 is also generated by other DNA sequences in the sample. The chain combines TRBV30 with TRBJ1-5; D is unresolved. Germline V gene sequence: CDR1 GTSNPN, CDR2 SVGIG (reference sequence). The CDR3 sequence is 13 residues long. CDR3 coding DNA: TGCGCCTGGTCTCAGTCTAGCAATCAGCCCCAGCATTTT. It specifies CAWSQSSNQPQHF.

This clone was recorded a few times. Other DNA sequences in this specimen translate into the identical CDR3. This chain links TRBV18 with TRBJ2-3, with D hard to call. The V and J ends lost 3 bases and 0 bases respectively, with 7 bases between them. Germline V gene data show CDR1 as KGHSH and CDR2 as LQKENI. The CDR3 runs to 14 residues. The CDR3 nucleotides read TGTGCCAGCTCACCGGACGGAAGCACAGATACGCAGTATTTT. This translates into CASSPDGSTDTQYF.

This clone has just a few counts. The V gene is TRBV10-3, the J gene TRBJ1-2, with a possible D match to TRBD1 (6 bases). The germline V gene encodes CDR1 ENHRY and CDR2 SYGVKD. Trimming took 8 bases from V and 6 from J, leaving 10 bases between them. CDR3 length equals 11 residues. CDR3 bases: TGTGCCATCTCAGGGGCTCATGGCTACACCTTC. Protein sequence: CAISGAHGYTF.

CDR3 protein: CAWKVAGQYEQYF. CDR3 nucleotide sequence: TGTGCCTGGAAGGTTGCAGGGCAGTACGAGCAGTACTTC. This chain joins TRBV30 and TRBJ2-5, with D perhaps TRBD1 (5 bases). The J call is doubtful: the DNA matches TRBJ2-7 better. The CDR3 runs to 13 residues. Germline values: CDR1 GTSNPN, CDR2 SVGIG (reference sequence).